One sample yielded the 13 T cell receptor beta chains listed below, sequenced in a study of T cells in Graves' hyperthyroidism and ophthalmopathy. From RNA transcripts, TCR beta CDR3 regions were amplified. The HTBI primer set drove a first-round RT-PCR of the TCR CDR3. Each CDR3 protein gets one entry after TCRdb re-called the multiplex PCR reads with MiXCR. The sample has more than 550,000 distinct CDR3 sequences; under 20% are singletons. Sequenced: blood. All receptors derive from a woman aged 45-65 years with Graves' hyperthyroidism that later progressed to Graves' ophthalmopathy.

V usage is TRBV9 and J usage is TRBJ1-3; maybe TRBD1 (5 bases). Germline CDR1 and CDR2: SGDLS and YYNGEE. V lost 3 bases and J 0 bases, leaving 19 bases between the germline ends. CDR3 length: 18 residues. Here the CDR3 DNA reads TGTGCCAGCAGCGACCGACAGCAGGGCCGGAGCTCTGGAAACACCATATATTTT. Its protein product is CASSDRQQGRSSGNTIYF.

This clonotype was seen at least ten times. CDR3 sequence (DNA): TGTGCCACCTACCCTTCAGCGGGGGGGCGCCGGACCGGGGAGCTGTTTTTT. Protein sequence: CATYPSAGGRRTGELFF. The J gene is TRBJ2-2, the V gene TRBV11-2; 10 positions match TRBD2. With 10 bases clipped from V and 5 bases from J, the junction kept 16 bases outside the gene matches. The CDR3 loop spans 17 amino acids. The germline gives CDR1 SGHAT, CDR2 FQNNGV.

The table lists this clonotype with many counts. The V call is TRBV5-1, the J call TRBJ1-6; tentatively, D is TRBD1 (5 bases). V was shortened by 0 bases and J by 7 bases, with 11 bases between the two germline ends. The CDR3 has 15 amino acids. Germline V gene sequence: CDR1 SGHRS, CDR2 YFSETQ. Written as DNA, the CDR3 is TGCGCCAGCAGCTTGGGGGACGTGGGGAATTCACCCCTCCACTTT. Amino acid sequence: CASSLGDVGNSPLHF.

This clonotype has more than one count but fewer than ten. This chain uses TRBV6-1 with TRBJ2-3; D uncertain. Germline-derived CDR1 and CDR2 are MNHNS and SASEGT. V lost 2 bases to trimming and J lost 0 bases, with 6 bases between them. The length of the CDR3 is 14 residues. CDR3 in DNA: TGTGCCAGCAGTGAACTTTTCAGCACAGATACGCAGTATTTT. This codes for CASSELFSTDTQYF.

This clonotype was recorded at least ten times. This rearrangement joins TRBV20-1 to TRBJ2-5; weak D call: TRBD1 (6 bases). V lost 3 bases, J lost 5 bases, and 22 bases lay in between. The germline gives CDR1 DFQATT, CDR2 SNEGSKA (reference sequence). The CDR3 is 16 amino acids. In DNA form, the CDR3 reads TGCAGTGCTAGGAAGCATGTTGTGGGGGCCGATGAGACCCAGTACTTC. The encoded protein is CSARKHVVGADETQYF.

This clonotype has more than one count but fewer than ten. The chain uses TRBV27 and TRBJ2-1, with 14 bases that match TRBD2. From germline, CDR1 is MNHEY and CDR2 SMNVEV (reference sequence). The V and J ends lost 0 bases and 7 bases, in that order; junction bases with no gene match: 14. This CDR3 spans 20 amino acids. In nucleotides, the CDR3 is TGTGCCAGCAGTTTATCGAGAAGACTAGCGGGGGGGGGGGCTAGAAATGAGCAGTTCTTC. This translates into CASSLSRRLAGGGARNEQFF.

This clonotype was counted between two and nine times. CDR3 loop: CASSIYKSTDTQYF. The DNA for the CDR3 is TGTGCCAGTAGTATATACAAGAGCACAGATACGCAGTATTTT. The chain couples TRBV19 to TRBJ2-3; D not resolved. CDR1 is LNHDA and CDR2 is SQIVND in the germline V gene (reference sequence). The ends were cut back, 2 bases at V and 0 bases at J, with 6 bases in the middle. There are 14 residues in the CDR3.

This clonotype was detected ten times or more. The rearrangement joins TRBV20-1 to TRBJ2-1; no firm D call. Germline values: CDR1 DFQATT, CDR2 SNEGSKA (reference sequence). The V and J ends lost 2 bases and 5 bases respectively, with 10 bases between them. There are 13 residues in the CDR3. The CDR3 spells CSARPGSNNEQFF. The CDR3 nucleotides are TGCAGTGCTAGACCAGGTAGCAACAATGAGCAGTTCTTC.

The chain couples TRBV3-1 to TRBJ2-3, with D possibly being TRBD2 (6 bases). Germline CDR1 and CDR2: LGHDT and YNNKEL (reference sequence). With 0 bases removed from V and 2 bases from J, the gap between germline ends came to 21 bases. This CDR3 has 19 amino acids. CDR3 bases: TGTGCCAGCAGCCAAGAGGCCCCCGGTGGAGGGAAACTCACAGATACGCAGTATTTT. Its protein is CASSQEAPGGGKLTDTQYF.

This clonotype was counted at least ten times. For the CDR3, the DNA is TGTGCCAGCAGCCCGGGGGGACAGTCTTACTTCTATGGCTACACCTTC. Translation: CASSPGGQSYFYGYTF. The rearrangement uses TRBV3-1 and TRBJ1-2, with 7 bases lining up with TRBD1. This CDR3 region has 16 residues. Germline assignment: CDR1 LGHDT and CDR2 YNNKEL (reference sequence). Trimming took 4 bases from V and 4 from J; bases not matched to a gene: 12.

This clonotype was observed a few times. The chain couples TRBV4-2 to TRBJ1-2, with D maybe TRBD1 (6 bases). Germline CDR1 LGHNA, CDR2 YNFKEQ. V was clipped by 1 base and J by 1 base, with 10 bases between them. The CDR3 runs 15 residues. CDR3 amino acids: CASSQVRTVNYGYTF. The DNA for the CDR3 is TGTGCCAGCAGCCAAGTTCGGACAGTTAACTATGGCTACACCTTC.

The chain carries TRBV30 and TRBJ2-7; unclear D gene. The CDR3 consists of 11 residues. Germline V gives CDR1 GTSNPN, CDR2 SVGIG (reference sequence). Trimming took off 0 bases at V and 9 bases at J, with 9 bases between the two ends. The CDR3 DNA reads as TGTGCCTGGAGTGTACGCAGTATGCAGTACTTC. Amino acid sequence: CAWSVRSMQYF. Full variable domain (rest looked up from reference TRBV30 and TRBJ2-7): SQTIHQWPATLVQPVGSPLSLECTVEGTSNPNLYWYRQAAGRGLQLLFYSVGIGQISSEVPQNLSASRPQDRQFILSSKKLLLSDSGFYLCAWSVRSMQYFGPGTRLTVT.

This clonotype came up a few times. This chain joins TRBV19 and TRBJ1-2; D not certain. Germline CDR1 is LNHDA and CDR2 is SQIVND (reference sequence). The V gene lost 1 base and the J gene lost 0 bases, with 9 bases spanning the gap. This CDR3 is built from 15 residues. CDR3 sequence (DNA): TGTGCCAGTAGTATAGCCGGCGGATCTAACTATGGCTACACCTTC. Its translation is CASSIAGGSNYGYTF.